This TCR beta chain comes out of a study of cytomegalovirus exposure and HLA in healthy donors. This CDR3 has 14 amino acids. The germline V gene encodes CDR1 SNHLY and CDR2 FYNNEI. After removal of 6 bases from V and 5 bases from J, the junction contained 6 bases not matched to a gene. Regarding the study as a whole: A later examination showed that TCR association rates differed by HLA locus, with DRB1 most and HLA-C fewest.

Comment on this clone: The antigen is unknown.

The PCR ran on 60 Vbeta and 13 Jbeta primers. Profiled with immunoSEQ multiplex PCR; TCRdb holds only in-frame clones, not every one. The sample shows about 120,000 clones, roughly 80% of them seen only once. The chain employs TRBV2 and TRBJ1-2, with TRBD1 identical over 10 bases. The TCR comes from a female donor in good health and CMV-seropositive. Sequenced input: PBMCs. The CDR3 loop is CASSPGQGGYGYTF. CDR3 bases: TGTGCCAGCAGCCCCGGACAGGGGGGGTATGGCTACACCTTC.